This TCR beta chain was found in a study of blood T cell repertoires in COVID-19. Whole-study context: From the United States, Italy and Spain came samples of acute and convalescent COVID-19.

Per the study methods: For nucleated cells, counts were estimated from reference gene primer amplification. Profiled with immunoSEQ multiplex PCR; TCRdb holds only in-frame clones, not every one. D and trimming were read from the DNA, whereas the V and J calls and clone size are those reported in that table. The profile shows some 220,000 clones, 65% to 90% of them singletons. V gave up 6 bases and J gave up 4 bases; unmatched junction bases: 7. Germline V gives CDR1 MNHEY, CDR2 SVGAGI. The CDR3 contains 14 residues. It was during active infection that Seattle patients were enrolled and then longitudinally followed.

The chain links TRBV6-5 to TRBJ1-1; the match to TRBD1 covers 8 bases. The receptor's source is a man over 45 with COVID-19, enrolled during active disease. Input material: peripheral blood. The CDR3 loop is CASSRQGAFTEAFF. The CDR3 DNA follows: TGTGCCAGCAGCAGGCAGGGGGCCTTCACTGAAGCTTTCTTT.